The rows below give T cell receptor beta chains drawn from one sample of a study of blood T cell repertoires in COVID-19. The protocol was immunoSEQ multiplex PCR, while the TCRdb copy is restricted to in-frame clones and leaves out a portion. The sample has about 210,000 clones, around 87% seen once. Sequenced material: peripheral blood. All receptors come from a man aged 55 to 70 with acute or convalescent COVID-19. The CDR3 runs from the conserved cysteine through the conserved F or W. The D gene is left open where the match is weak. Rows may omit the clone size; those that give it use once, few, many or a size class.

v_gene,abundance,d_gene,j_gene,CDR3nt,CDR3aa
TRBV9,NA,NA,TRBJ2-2,TGTGCCAGCAGCCTTTATCCGACGGGGAAAACGAACACCGGGGAGCTGTTTTTT,CASSLYPTGKTNTGELFF
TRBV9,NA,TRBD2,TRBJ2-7,TGTGCCAGCAGCCCTCGGGACTACCCCTACGAGCAGTACTTC,CASSPRDYPYEQYF
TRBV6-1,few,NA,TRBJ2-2,TGTGCCAGCAGTGAGGGCCCCTTCACCGGGGAGCTGTTTTTT,CASSEGPFTGELFF
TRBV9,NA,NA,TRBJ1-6,TGTGCCAGCAGCGTAAGGTCAGGGGATTCACCCCTCCACTTT,CASSVRSGDSPLHF
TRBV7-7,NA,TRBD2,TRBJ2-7,TGTGCCAGCAGCACACGGACTAGCGGGGGTCAGGTCTACGAGCAGTACTTC,CASSTRTSGGQVYEQYF
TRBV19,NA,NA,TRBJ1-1,TGTGCCAGTAGATGGGGAGATATGAACACTGAAGCTTTCTTT,CASRWGDMNTEAFF
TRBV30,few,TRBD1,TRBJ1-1,TGTGCCTGGAGTCCGGGACAGGGGTTTGTGAACACTGAAGCTTTCTTT,CAWSPGQGFVNTEAFF
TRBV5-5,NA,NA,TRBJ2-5,TGTGCCAGCAGGCTTTCTCAAGGGGTTTCGGAGACCCAGTACTTC,CASRLSQGVSETQYF
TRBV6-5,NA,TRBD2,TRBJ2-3,TGTGCCAGCAGTTACACAGGACTAGAGGCAGATACGCAGTATTTT,CASSYTGLEADTQYF
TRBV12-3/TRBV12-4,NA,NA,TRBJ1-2,TGTGCCAGCAGTTTGGGGGCGCGGTATGGCTACACCTTC,CASSLGARYGYTF
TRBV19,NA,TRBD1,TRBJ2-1,TGTGCCAGTAGTATAGTAGGGGGCAGGGGGCCTATTGAGCAGTTCTTC,CASSIVGGRGPIEQFF
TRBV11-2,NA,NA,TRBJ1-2,TGTGCCAGCAGCTACGGAGTAGGATCAGATGGCTACACCTTC,CASSYGVGSDGYTF
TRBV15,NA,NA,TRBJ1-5,TGTGCCACCAGCAGAGTCGGTAATCAGCCCCAGCATTTT,CATSRVGNQPQHF